The 28 T cell receptor beta chains in this list originate from one sample, sequenced in a study of cytomegalovirus exposure and HLA in healthy donors. PCR was performed using 60 Vbeta and 13 Jbeta primers. Produced via immunoSEQ multiplex PCR; TCRdb's table is partial and in-frame only. Here the sample spans roughly 34,000 clones, 80% being singletons. The sample consisted of PBMCs. The receptor source for this set is a male donor in good health and CMV-seronegative.

The chain couples TRBV7-2 to TRBJ2-7, with 9 bases lining up with TRBD1. This CDR3 has 15 amino acids. V lost 5 bases to trimming and J lost 2 bases; unmatched junction nucleotides: 7. Germline loops: CDR1 SGHTA, CDR2 FQGNSA. This CDR3 reads CASSLTGGLPYEQYF. CDR3 DNA: TGTGCCAGCAGCCTAACAGGGGGCCTTCCCTACGAGCAGTACTTC.

By proportion, this clone is medium-sized. V is TRBV4-3 and J is TRBJ2-1; tentatively, D is TRBD2 (5 bases). The germline V gene has CDR1 LGHNA and CDR2 YSLEER. Deletions cut 0 bases from V and 9 bases from J, with 15 bases between. The CDR3 runs 15 residues. The DNA for the CDR3 is TGCGCCAGCAGCCAAGATAGCGAGTCTCCAGTTGAGCAGTTCTTC. This translates into CASSQDSESPVEQFF.

The V gene is TRBV5-6, the J gene TRBJ2-7; 10 nucleotides agree with TRBD1. The germline gives CDR1 SGHDT, CDR2 YYEEEE. CDR3 length: 16 amino acids. V was pared by 4 bases and J by 3 bases, with 10 bases of the junction left unmatched. The CDR3: CASSPGDRGTLYEQYF. DNA for the CDR3: TGTGCCAGCAGCCCGGGGGACAGGGGCACGCTCTACGAGCAGTACTTC. Supplemented by reference TRBV5-6 and TRBJ2-7, the full variable domain reads DAGVTQSPTHLIKTRGQQVTLRCSPKSGHDTVSWYQQALGQGPQFIFQYYEEEERQRGNFPDRFSGHQFPNYSSELNVNALLLGDSALYLCASSPGDRGTLYEQYFGPGTRLTVT.

This clone has only a few counts. The rearrangement joins TRBV10-3 to TRBJ2-7; 16 positions agree with TRBD2. J lost 2 bases, V lost 6 bases, and 7 bases had no gene match. Germline loops: CDR1 ENHRY, CDR2 SYGVKD. There are 17 residues in the CDR3. The CDR3 loop is CAISTTGLAGGPYEQYF. For the CDR3, the DNA is TGTGCCATCAGCACGACGGGACTAGCGGGAGGGCCCTACGAGCAGTACTTC.

V usage is TRBV6-1 and J usage is TRBJ1-5; tentative D call: TRBD1 (5 bases). Between the trimmed V and J ends, which lost 3 bases and 0 bases, there was a span of 12 bases. Per the germline V gene, CDR1 is MNHNS and CDR2 is SASEGT. This CDR3 has 16 amino acids. The CDR3 here is CASSDLGGNSNQPQHF. The CDR3 bases are TGTGCCAGCAGTGACCTTGGGGGGAATAGCAATCAGCCCCAGCATTTT.

The gene calls are TRBV9 and TRBJ1-2; a possible D gene is TRBD1 (5 bases). There are 14 residues in the CDR3. V dropped 1 base and J dropped 7 bases, with 14 bases sitting between them. Germline V CDR1 and CDR2: SGDLS, YYNGEE. The CDR3 here is CASSVQGLGAGYTF. As DNA, the CDR3 is TGTGCCAGCAGCGTACAGGGCCTTGGGGCTGGCTACACCTTC.

This chain joins TRBV5-4 and TRBJ2-7, with 7 bases identical to TRBD1. V was clipped by 3 bases and J by 3 bases; unmatched bases: 9. The CDR3 extends over 15 amino acids. Germline assignment: CDR1 SGHNT and CDR2 YYREEE (reference sequence). CDR3 coding DNA: TGTGCCAGCAGCTCCCAGGGACAGCTAAGCTACGAGCAGTACTTC. Amino acid sequence: CASSSQGQLSYEQYF.

This chain uses TRBV7-6 with TRBJ1-2, with D maybe TRBD1 (6 bases). Trimming shortened V by 1 base and J by 4 bases, and 7 bases separated the two germline ends. The CDR3 is made up of 13 amino acids. In germline, CDR1 is SGHVS, CDR2 FNYEAQ. Written as DNA, the CDR3 is TGTGCCAGCAGCTTAGGGGGGCCCTATGGCTACACCTTC. It translates to CASSLGGPYGYTF.

This clone showed up just once. The gene calls are TRBV2 and TRBJ2-7; weak D call: TRBD2 (6 bases). Germline V gene data show CDR1 as SNHLY and CDR2 as FYNNEI. This CDR3 is built from 16 residues. V lost 7 bases to trimming and J lost 0 bases, with 19 bases between them. CDR3 residues: CASTSGRDFYSYEQYF. In DNA, the CDR3 is TGTGCCAGCACCTCGGGGCGGGACTTCTACTCCTACGAGCAGTACTTC.

V is TRBV2 and J is TRBJ1-1; no reliable D call. The length of the CDR3 is 12 residues. V was shortened by 4 bases and J by 10 bases, with 13 bases between the two germline ends. Germline CDR1 SNHLY, CDR2 FYNNEI. The CDR3 bases are TGTGCCAGCAGTGTGGAGGGTCTCAGAGCTTTCTTT. This encodes CASSVEGLRAFF.

This clone was picked up a small number of times. This rearrangement joins TRBV2 to TRBJ1-4; a weak D match, TRBD1 (6 bases). From germline, CDR1 is SNHLY and CDR2 FYNNEI. The CDR3 totals 14 residues. V dropped 8 bases and J dropped 3 bases, with 13 bases sitting between them. The CDR3 region has the DNA TGTGCCAGCTTAACAGGGAGGGCTAATGAAAAACTGTTTTTT. As protein: CASLTGRANEKLFF.

This sequence joins TRBV2 and TRBJ2-3; 8 bases are shared with TRBD2. In germline, CDR1 is SNHLY, CDR2 FYNNEI. The CDR3 covers 17 residues. V lost 5 bases and J lost 2; bases outside the gene matches: 12. The CDR3 here is CASSRGGLVFPTDTQYF. In DNA, the CDR3 is TGTGCCAGCAGTCGCGGGGGACTAGTCTTTCCCACAGATACGCAGTATTTT.

This chain joins TRBV5-1 and TRBJ1-5; D is unresolved. V gave up 4 bases and J gave up 5 bases, with 10 bases separating them. In germline, CDR1 is SGHRS, CDR2 YFSETQ. This CDR3 is 13 amino acids long. The CDR3 protein is CASSGGPDQPQHF. The CDR3 nucleotides are TGCGCCAGCAGCGGCGGCCCCGATCAGCCCCAGCATTTT.

With regard to this clone: The sample has other DNA sequences that encode this CDR3 too. The V call is TRBV6-1, the J call TRBJ2-3, with 12 nucleotides matching TRBD2. Unmatched junction bases numbered 1, after V lost 2 bases and J lost 4 bases. The germline gives CDR1 MNHNS, CDR2 SASEGT. This CDR3 contains 15 residues. The CDR3 DNA reads as TGTGCCAGCAGTGAACTAGCGGGAGGGCCAGATACGCAGTATTTT. Residues: CASSELAGGPDTQYF.

This clone was seen only a few times. The chain recombines TRBV6-5 with TRBJ1-1; a weak D match, TRBD1 (6 bases). V was pared by 7 bases and J by 6 bases, with 12 bases between. The CDR3 totals 12 residues. CDR1 and CDR2 (germline): MNHEY, SVGAGI. The CDR3, as DNA: TGTGCCAGCATAAGGGGGGGAGCTGAAGCTTTCTTT. Encoded protein: CASIRGGAEAFF.

This clone appeared a single time. The CDR3 region has the DNA TGTGCCACCAGCATGGGGAGGGGGGAGGGCTACTATGGCTACACCTTC. Translated, it gives CATSMGRGEGYYGYTF. This rearrangement joins TRBV15 to TRBJ1-2, with a tentative D call TRBD1 (6 bases). CDR1 is LNHNV, CDR2 YYDKDF, per germline (reference sequence). Trimming took off 4 bases at V and 3 bases at J, with 18 bases between the two ends. This CDR3 is built from 16 residues.

This clone is medium-sized. This chain connects TRBV6-5 to TRBJ2-2; TRBD1 aligns across 8 bases. CDR1 MNHEY and CDR2 SVGAGI come from the germline V gene. J lost 6 bases, V lost 7 bases, and 10 bases had no gene match. This CDR3 has 15 amino acids. The CDR3 reads CASTPGGGAAGELFF. DNA of the CDR3: TGTGCCAGCACCCCAGGGGGCGGAGCGGCCGGGGAGCTGTTTTTT.

This clone was observed once. The rearrangement uses TRBV2 and TRBJ1-2; D gene unclear. The CDR3 extends over 16 amino acids. Between the trimmed V and J ends, which lost 3 bases and 0 bases, there was a span of 14 bases. Germline values: CDR1 SNHLY, CDR2 FYNNEI. The CDR3 loop is CASSDNTRSTNYGYTF. In DNA, the CDR3 is TGTGCCAGCAGTGACAACACCCGATCCACTAACTATGGCTACACCTTC. Combining the CDR3 with reference TRBV2 and TRBJ1-2 gives the whole variable domain EPEVTQTPSHQVTQMGQEVILRCVPISNHLYFYWYRQILGQKVEFLVSFYNNEISEKSEIFDDQFSVERPDGSNFTLKIRSTKLEDSAMYFCASSDNTRSTNYGYTFGSGTRLTVV.

V and J are TRBV2 and TRBJ2-7, with D perhaps TRBD1 (6 bases). V was clipped by 4 bases and J by 5 bases, with 9 bases between them. The CDR3 is made up of 12 amino acids. Germline CDR1 and CDR2: SNHLY and FYNNEI. CDR3 loop: CASSVQGHEQYF. Written as DNA, the CDR3 is TGTGCCAGCAGTGTACAGGGCCACGAGCAGTACTTC. Looking up the rest from reference TRBV2 and TRBJ2-7 gives the full variable domain: EPEVTQTPSHQVTQMGQEVILRCVPISNHLYFYWYRQILGQKVEFLVSFYNNEISEKSEIFDDQFSVERPDGSNFTLKIRSTKLEDSAMYFCASSVQGHEQYFGPGTRLTVT.

In its sample, this clone was seen a few times. This chain uses TRBV6-1 with TRBJ1-5, with TRBD1 matching over 8 bases. V gave up 6 bases and J gave up 2 bases; unmatched junction bases: 6. Germline assignment: CDR1 MNHNS and CDR2 SASEGT. This CDR3 is 15 amino acids long. The CDR3: CASSDRDRRNQPQHF. As DNA, the CDR3 is TGTGCCAGCAGCGATCGGGACAGGCGCAATCAGCCCCAGCATTTT.

Judged by abundance, this clone is medium-sized (0.01 to 0.1%). The chain has TRBV7-2 and TRBJ2-1; perhaps TRBD2 as D (6 bases). The CDR3 has 16 amino acids. V was shortened by 0 bases and J by 4 bases, with 13 bases between the two germline ends. The germline V gene has CDR1 SGHTA and CDR2 FQGNSA. The CDR3 DNA reads as TGTGCCAGCAGCTTAGCGGTGAGACTAGAGTACAATGAGCAGTTCTTC. Its translation: CASSLAVRLEYNEQFF.

This clone has just one count. The rearrangement links TRBV6-1 to TRBJ2-1; TRBD1 aligns across 10 bases. The germline V gene has CDR1 MNHNS and CDR2 SASEGT. Losses at the gene ends were 7 bases for V and 5 bases for J; bases not matched to a gene: 5. CDR3 size: 14 residues. CDR3 sequence (DNA): TGTGCCAGCACGGGACAGGGGAGAGACAATGAGCAGTTCTTC. Protein: CASTGQGRDNEQFF.

Written as DNA, the CDR3 is TGTGCCACCAGCAGAGGAGGGACAGGGGCGAATGAAAAACTGTTTTTT. This gives the protein CATSRGGTGANEKLFF. This chain joins TRBV15 and TRBJ1-4; 10 positions match TRBD1. The CDR3 has 16 amino acids. Germline V gene lookup returns CDR1 LNHNV and CDR2 YYDKDF (reference sequence). Losses at the gene ends were 1 base for V and 5 bases for J; bases not matched to a gene: 4.

The chain combines TRBV5-1 with TRBJ2-1; 13 bases line up with TRBD2. The CDR3 length is 18 residues. V lost 4 bases and J lost 0; bases outside the gene matches: 7. CDR1 is SGHRS, CDR2 YFSETQ, per germline. The DNA of the CDR3 is TGCGCCAGCAGCCCCGGGACTAGCGGGGACTACTCCTACAATGAGCAGTTCTTC. Protein sequence: CASSPGTSGDYSYNEQFF.

The rearrangement links TRBV4-1 to TRBJ2-2; 9 nucleotides align to TRBD1. Germline V gene lookup returns CDR1 MGHRA and CDR2 YSYEKL. The ends lost 7 bases at V and 3 bases at J; junction bases unmatched: 9. This CDR3 is 16 amino acids long. The CDR3 region is CASKDPGQGDTGELFF. DNA for the CDR3: TGCGCCAGCAAGGACCCGGGACAGGGAGACACCGGGGAGCTGTTTTTT.

The V call is TRBV6-1, the J call TRBJ2-1; 8 positions match TRBD2. V lost 11 bases and J lost 2; bases outside the gene matches: 11. The CDR3 is 15 residues long. CDR1 is MNHNS, CDR2 SASEGT, per germline. The CDR3 loop is CAAFESGSAYNEQFF. Written as DNA, the CDR3 is TGTGCCGCCTTCGAGAGCGGGAGCGCCTACAATGAGCAGTTCTTC.

This clone has a handful of counts. The chain carries TRBV5-1 and TRBJ1-6; 8 bases agree with TRBD1. Germline CDR1 reads SGHRS; CDR2 reads YFSETQ. The CDR3 totals 16 residues. Trimming took 5 bases from V and 7 from J; bases not matched to a gene: 11. The CDR3: CASRGLDRADNSPLHF. Here the CDR3 DNA reads TGCGCCAGCAGGGGTTTGGACAGGGCAGACAATTCACCCCTCCACTTT.

The J gene is TRBJ1-2, the V gene TRBV6-6; TRBD1 matches 7 bases. The V segment lost 6 bases and the J segment 4 bases; nucleotides outside the gene matches: 5. The CDR3 spans 13 residues. The germline gives CDR1 MNHNY, CDR2 SVGAGI (reference sequence). This CDR3 is CASRRDSSYGYTF. The CDR3 DNA reads TGTGCCAGCAGGCGGGACAGCTCCTATGGCTACACCTTC.